What follows are 3 T cell receptor beta chains derived from one specimen sequenced in a study of cytomegalovirus exposure and HLA in healthy donors. Data came from immunoSEQ multiplex PCR; TCRdb stores just in-frame clones and leaves some out. The data hold 180,000 or so clones, with more than 75% observed a single time. Sequencing input: PBMCs. The receptors originated from a man in his thirties or forties in good health and CMV-seropositive.

The gene calls are TRBV29-1 and TRBJ2-1; 7 bases line up with TRBD2. CDR1 and CDR2 (germline): SQVTM, ANQGSEA. Unmatched junction bases numbered 10, after V lost 7 bases and J lost 1 base. The CDR3 sequence is 15 residues long. The CDR3 reads CSGRMVGGSYNEQFF. The CDR3 DNA is TGCAGCGGTAGGATGGTGGGGGGGTCCTACAATGAGCAGTTCTTC.

This chain links TRBV11-3 with TRBJ1-1; D not resolved. In germline, CDR1 is SGHNT, CDR2 YENEEA. V shed 5 bases and J shed 0 bases, with 13 bases lying between them. This CDR3 is built from 15 residues. The CDR3 DNA reads TGTGCCAGCAGCGCGTCAGGAGACATGAACACTGAAGCTTTCTTT. Protein: CASSASGDMNTEAFF.

The chain carries TRBV6-6 and TRBJ2-7, with 7 bases identical to TRBD2. V lost 4 bases to trimming and J lost 5 bases; unmatched junction nucleotides: 11. The V gene's germline CDR1 is MNHNY and CDR2 SVGAGI (reference sequence). This CDR3 is built from 15 residues. The CDR3, as DNA: TGTGCCAGCAGTTGGCTCGAGCTAGCGGCAAACGAGCAGTACTTC. It encodes CASSWLELAANEQYF.